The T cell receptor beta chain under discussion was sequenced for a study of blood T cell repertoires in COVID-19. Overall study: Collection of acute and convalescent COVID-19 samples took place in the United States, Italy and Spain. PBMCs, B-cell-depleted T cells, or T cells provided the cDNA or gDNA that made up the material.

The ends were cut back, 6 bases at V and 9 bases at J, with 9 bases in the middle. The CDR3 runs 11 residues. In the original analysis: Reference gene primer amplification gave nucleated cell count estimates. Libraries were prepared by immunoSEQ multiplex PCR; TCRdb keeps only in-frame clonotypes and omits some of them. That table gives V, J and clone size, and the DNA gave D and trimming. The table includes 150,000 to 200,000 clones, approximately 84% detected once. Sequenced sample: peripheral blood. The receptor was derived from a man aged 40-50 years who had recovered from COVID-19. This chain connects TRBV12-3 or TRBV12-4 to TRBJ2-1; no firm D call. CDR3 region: CASSTLGEQFF. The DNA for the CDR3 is TGTGCCAGCAGCACCCTAGGTGAGCAGTTCTTC.